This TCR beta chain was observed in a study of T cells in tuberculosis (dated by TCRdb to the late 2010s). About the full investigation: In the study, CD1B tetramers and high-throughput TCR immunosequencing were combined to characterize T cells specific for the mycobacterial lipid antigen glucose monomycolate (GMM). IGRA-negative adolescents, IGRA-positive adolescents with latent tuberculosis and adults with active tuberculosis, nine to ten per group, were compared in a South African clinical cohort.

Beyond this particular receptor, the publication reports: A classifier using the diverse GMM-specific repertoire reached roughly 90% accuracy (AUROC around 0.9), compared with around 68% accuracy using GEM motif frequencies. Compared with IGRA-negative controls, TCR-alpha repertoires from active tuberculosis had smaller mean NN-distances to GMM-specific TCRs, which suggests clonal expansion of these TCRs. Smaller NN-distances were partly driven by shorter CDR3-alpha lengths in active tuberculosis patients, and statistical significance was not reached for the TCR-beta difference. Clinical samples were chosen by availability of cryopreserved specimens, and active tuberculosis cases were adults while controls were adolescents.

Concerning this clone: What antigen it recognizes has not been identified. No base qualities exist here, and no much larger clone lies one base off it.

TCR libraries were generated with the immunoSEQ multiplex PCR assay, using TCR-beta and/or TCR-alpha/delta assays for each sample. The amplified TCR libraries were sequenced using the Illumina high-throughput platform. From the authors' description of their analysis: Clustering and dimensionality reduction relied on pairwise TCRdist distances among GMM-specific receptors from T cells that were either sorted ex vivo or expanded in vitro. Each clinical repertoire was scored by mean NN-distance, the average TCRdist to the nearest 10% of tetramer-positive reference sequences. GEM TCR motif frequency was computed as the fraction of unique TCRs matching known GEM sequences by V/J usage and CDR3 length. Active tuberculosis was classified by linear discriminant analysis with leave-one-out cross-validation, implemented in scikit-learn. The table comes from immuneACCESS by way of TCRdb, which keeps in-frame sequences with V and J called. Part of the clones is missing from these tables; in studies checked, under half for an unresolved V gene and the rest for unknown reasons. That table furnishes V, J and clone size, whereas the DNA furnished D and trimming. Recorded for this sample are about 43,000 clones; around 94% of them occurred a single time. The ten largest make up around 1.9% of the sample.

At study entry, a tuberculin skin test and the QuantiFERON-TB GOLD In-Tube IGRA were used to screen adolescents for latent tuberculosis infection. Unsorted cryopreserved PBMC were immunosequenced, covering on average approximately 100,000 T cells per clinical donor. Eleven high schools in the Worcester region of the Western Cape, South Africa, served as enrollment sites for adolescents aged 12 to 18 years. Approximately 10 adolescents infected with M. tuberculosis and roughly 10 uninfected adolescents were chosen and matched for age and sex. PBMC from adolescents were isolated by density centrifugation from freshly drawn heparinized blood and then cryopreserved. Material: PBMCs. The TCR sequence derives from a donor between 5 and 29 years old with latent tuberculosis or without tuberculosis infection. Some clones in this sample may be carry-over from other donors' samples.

This receptor carries the CDR3 CASSLDRGTPGSTEAFF. The DNA sequence follows: TGTGCCAGCAGCTTAGATCGAGGGACTCCCGGGTCCACTGAAGCTTTCTTT. The V and J segments used are TRBV11-2 and TRBJ1-1, with a weak D call of TRBD1 (5 bases match). From cysteine to phenylalanine, the CDR3 is 17 amino acids long. The CDR3 DNA has 51 bases and is translated from base 1. CDR1 SGHAT and CDR2 FQNNGV are derived from the germline V gene. V is pared back by 0 bases and J by 4 bases, with 18 bases lying between the germline termini.